This T cell receptor (beta chain) appears in the sequencing data of a study of blood T cell repertoires in COVID-19. Study as a whole: The study drew acute and convalescent COVID-19 samples from the United States, Italy and Spain. Sample material is recorded as cDNA or gDNA derived from T cells, B-cell-depleted T cells, or PBMCs.

In the original analysis: Nucleated cell counts were estimated from reference gene primer amplification. The repertoire was sequenced with immunoSEQ multiplex PCR; TCRdb's copy has only in-frame clones and lacks some. V, J and clone size are those of that table, while D and trimming were read from the DNA. This sample carries around 330,000 clones, approximately 90% of them seen once, and the ten largest clones take under 4.5%. Trimming cost V 8 bases and J 5 bases, with 10 bases left between them. Germline V gene lookup returns CDR1 ENHRY and CDR2 SYGVKD. The CDR3 is 11 residues long. This chain connects TRBV10-3 to TRBJ2-7; D is uncertain. The clonotype comes from a woman between 45 and 60 years old with active or convalescent COVID-19. The sample comprised peripheral blood. CDR3: CAISTRHEQYF. CDR3 DNA sequence: TGTGCCATCTCCACGCGCCACGAGCAGTACTTC.